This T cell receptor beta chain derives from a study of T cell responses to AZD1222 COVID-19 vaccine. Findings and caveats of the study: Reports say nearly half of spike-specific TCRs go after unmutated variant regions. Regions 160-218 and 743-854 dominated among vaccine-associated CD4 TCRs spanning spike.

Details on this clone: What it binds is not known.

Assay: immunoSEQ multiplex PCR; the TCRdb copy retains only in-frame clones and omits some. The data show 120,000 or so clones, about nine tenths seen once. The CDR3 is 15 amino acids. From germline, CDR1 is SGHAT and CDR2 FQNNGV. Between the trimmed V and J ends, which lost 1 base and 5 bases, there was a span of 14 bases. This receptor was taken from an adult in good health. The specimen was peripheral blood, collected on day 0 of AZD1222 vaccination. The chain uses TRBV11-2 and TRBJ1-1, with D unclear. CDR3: CASSLGVSGRTEAFF. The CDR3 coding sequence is TGTGCCAGCAGCTTAGGGGTCAGCGGTAGGACTGAAGCTTTCTTT.